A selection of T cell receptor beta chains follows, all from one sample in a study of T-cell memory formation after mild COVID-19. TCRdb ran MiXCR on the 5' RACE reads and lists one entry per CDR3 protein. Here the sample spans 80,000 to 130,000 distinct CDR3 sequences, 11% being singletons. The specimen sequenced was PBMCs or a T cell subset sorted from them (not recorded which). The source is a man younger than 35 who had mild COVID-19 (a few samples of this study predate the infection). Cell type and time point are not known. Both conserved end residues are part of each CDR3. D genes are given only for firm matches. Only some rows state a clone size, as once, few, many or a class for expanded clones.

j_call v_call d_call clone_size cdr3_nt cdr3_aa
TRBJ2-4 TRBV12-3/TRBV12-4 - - TGTGCCAGCAGTTGGGCCGAGTTTCCCCTATCCAAAAACATTCAGTACTTC CASSWAEFPLSKNIQYF
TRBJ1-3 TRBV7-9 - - TGTGCCAGCAGCTCCTATATCTCTGGAAACACCATATATTTT CASSSYISGNTIYF
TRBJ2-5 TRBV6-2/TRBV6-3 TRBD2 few TGTGCCAGCAGTTACGCCCCGGGCGGGGGACGCCAAGAGACCCAGTACTTC CASSYAPGGGRQETQYF
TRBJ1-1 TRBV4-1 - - TGCGCCAGCAGCCAAGTAGGAGAGAACACTGAAGCTTTCTTT CASSQVGENTEAFF
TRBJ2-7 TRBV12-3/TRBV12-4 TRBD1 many TGTGCCAGCAGTCCTCCGACAGGGGGTGACGAGCAGTACTTC CASSPPTGGDEQYF
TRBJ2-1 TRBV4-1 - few TGCGCCAGCAGCCCCGCGCTGGGACATCTATACAATGAGCAGTTCTTC CASSPALGHLYNEQFF
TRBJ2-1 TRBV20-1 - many TGCAGTGCTAGAGATTTGGCGGGGCCCTACAATGAGCAGTTCTTC CSARDLAGPYNEQFF
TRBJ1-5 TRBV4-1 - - TGCGCCAGCAGCCAAGATTCCGCCCCGGGTTTCAATCAGCCCCAGCATTTT CASSQDSAPGFNQPQHF
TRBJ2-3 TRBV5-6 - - TGTGCCAGCAGCTGGGAGGCAGGGGTGAGGACAGATACGCAGTATTTT CASSWEAGVRTDTQYF
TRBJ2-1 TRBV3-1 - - TGTGCCAGCAGCCAAGCAGCGGCCCTAGGAGAGCAGTTCTTC CASSQAAALGEQFF
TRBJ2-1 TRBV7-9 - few TGTGCCAGCAGCCCCAAAGCGGGTTCCTACAATGAGCAGTTCTTC CASSPKAGSYNEQFF